This T cell receptor beta chain emerged from a study of metastatic and nonmetastatic thyroid tumors. There are many counts of this clone. The V and J ends lost 6 bases and 7 bases respectively, with 13 bases between them. The germline gives CDR1 DFQATT, CDR2 SNEGSKA (reference sequence). The CDR3 has 12 residues. TCRdb re-clonotyped the PCR reads via MiXCR. The data hold 30,000 to 35,000 clones, with 30% observed a single time. Every patient underwent thyroid surgery untreated. The V and J genes are TRBV20-1 and TRBJ2-1; no clear D gene. The sequenced sample consisted of blood. The sequence was collected from a female donor with papillary thyroid cancer or a benign thyroid nodule (not recorded which). Some clones in this sample may be carry-over from other donors' samples. DNA of the CDR3: TGCAGTGCCCCTGACTGGCGGAATGAGCAGTTCTTC. It is translated as CSAPDWRNEQFF.